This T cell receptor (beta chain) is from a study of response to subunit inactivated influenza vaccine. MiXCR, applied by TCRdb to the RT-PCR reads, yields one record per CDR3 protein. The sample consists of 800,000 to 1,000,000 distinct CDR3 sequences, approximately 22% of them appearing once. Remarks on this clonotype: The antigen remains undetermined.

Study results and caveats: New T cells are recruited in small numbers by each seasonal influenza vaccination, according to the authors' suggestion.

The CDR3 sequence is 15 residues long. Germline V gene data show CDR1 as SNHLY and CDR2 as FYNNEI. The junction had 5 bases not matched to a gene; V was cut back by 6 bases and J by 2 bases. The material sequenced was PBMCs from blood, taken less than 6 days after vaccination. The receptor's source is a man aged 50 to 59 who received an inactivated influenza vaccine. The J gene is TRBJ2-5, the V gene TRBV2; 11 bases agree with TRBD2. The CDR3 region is CASRRLAGIQETQYF. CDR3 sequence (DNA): TGTGCCAGCAGGAGACTAGCGGGGATACAAGAGACCCAGTACTTC. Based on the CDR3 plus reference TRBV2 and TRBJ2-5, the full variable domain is EPEVTQTPSHQVTQMGQEVILRCVPISNHLYFYWYRQILGQKVEFLVSFYNNEISEKSEIFDDQFSVERPDGSNFTLKIRSTKLEDSAMYFCASRRLAGIQETQYFGPGTRLLVL.